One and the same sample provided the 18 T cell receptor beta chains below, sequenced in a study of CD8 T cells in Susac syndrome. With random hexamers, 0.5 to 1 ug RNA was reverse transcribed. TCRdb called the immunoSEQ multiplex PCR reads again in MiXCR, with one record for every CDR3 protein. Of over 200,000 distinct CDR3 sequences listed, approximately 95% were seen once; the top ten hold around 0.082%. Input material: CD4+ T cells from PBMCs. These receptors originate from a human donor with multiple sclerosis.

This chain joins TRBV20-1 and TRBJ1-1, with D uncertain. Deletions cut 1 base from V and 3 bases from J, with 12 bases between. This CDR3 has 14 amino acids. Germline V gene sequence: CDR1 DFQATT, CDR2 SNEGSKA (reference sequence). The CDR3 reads CSARGVRIDTEAFF. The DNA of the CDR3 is TGCAGTGCTAGAGGGGTCAGGATCGACACTGAAGCTTTCTTT.

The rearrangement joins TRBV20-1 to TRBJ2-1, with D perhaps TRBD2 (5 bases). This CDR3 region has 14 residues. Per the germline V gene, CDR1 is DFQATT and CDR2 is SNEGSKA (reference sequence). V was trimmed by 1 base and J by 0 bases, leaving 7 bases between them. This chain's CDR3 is CSARGGSSYNEQFF. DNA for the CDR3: TGCAGTGCTAGAGGTGGGAGCTCCTACAATGAGCAGTTCTTC.

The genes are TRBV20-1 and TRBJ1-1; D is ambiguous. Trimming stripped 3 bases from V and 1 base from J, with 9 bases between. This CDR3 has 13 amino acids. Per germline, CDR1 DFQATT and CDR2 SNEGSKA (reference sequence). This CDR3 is CSASHSSNTEAFF. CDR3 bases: TGCAGTGCTAGCCACAGCTCGAACACTGAAGCTTTCTTT.

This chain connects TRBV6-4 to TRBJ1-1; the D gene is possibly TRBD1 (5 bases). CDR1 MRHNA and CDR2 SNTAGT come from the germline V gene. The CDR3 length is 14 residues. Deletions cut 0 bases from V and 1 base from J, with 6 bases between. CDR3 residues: CASSDSRGNTEAFF. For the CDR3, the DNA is TGTGCCAGCAGTGACTCGAGGGGGAACACTGAAGCTTTCTTT.

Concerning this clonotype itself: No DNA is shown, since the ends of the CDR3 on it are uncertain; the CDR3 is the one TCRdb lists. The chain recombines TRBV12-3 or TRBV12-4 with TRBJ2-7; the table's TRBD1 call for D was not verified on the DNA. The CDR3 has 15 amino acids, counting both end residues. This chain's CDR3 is CASSFGAGSSYEQYF.

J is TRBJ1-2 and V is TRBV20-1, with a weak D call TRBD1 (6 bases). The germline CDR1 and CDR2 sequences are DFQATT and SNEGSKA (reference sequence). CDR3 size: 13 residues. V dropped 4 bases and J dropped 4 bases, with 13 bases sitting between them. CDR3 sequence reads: CSATQGRTYGYTF. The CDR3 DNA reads TGCAGTGCTACACAGGGAAGGACCTATGGCTACACCTTC.

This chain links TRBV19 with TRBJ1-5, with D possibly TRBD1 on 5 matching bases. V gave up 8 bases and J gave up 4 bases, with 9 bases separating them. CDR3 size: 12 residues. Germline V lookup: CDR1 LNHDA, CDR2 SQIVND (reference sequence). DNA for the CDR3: TGTGCCAGTTCAGGGTTAAATCAGCCCCAGCATTTT. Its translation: CASSGLNQPQHF.

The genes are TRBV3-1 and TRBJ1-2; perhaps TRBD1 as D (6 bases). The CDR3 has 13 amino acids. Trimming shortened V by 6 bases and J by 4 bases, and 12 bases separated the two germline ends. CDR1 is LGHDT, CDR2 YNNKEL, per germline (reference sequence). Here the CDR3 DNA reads TGTGCCAGCAGTAACAGGGAATCCTATGGCTACACCTTC. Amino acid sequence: CASSNRESYGYTF.

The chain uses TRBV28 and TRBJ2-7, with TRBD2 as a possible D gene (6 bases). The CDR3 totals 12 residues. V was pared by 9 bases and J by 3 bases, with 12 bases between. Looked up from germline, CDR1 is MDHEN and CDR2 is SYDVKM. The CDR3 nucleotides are TGTGCCAGTGGGACGGGAGACTACGAGCAGTACTTC. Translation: CASGTGDYEQYF.

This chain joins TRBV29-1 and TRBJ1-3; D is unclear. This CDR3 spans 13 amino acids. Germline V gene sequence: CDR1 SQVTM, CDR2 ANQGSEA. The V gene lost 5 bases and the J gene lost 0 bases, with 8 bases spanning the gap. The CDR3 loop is CSVPGSSGNTIYF. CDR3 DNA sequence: TGCAGCGTTCCCGGGAGCTCTGGAAACACCATATATTTT.

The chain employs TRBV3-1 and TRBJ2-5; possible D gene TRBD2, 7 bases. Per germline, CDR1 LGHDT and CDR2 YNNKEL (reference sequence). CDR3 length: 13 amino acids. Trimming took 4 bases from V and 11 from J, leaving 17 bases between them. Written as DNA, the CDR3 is TGTGCCAGCAGCCGAGAAAGGGGGGGTGAGCAGTACTTC. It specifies CASSRERGGEQYF.

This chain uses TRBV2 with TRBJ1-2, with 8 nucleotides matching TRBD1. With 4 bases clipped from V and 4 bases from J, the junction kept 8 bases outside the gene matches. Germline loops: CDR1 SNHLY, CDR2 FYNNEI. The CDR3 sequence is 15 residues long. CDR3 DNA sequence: TGTGCCAGCAGTGGACAGGGGCGATACGGCTATGGCTACACCTTC. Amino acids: CASSGQGRYGYGYTF.

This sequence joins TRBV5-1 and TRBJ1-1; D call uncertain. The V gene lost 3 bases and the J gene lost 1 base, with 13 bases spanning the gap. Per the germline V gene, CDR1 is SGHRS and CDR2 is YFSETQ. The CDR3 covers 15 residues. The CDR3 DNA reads TGCGCCAGCAGCTCCCAATCCCCAAGGAACACTGAAGCTTTCTTT. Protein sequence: CASSSQSPRNTEAFF.

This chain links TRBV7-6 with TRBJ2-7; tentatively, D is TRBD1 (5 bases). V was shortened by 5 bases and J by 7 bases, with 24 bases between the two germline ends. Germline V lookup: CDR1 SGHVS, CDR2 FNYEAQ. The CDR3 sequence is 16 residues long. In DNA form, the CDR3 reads TGTGCCAGCAGCCCCCGTCCAGGGCAATTCTACGGGGAGCAGTACTTC. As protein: CASSPRPGQFYGEQYF. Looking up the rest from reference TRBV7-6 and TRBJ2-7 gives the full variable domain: GAGVSQSPRYKVTKRGQDVALRCDPISGHVSLYWYRQALGQGPEFLTYFNYEAQQDKSGLPNDRFSAERPEGSISTLTIQRTEQRDSAMYRCASSPRPGQFYGEQYFGPGTRLTVT.

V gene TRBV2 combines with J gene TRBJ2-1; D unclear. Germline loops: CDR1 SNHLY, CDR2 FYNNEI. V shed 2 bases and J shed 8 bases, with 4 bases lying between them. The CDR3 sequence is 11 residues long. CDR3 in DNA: TGTGCCAGCAGTGAATGGGATGAGCAGTTCTTC. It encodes CASSEWDEQFF.

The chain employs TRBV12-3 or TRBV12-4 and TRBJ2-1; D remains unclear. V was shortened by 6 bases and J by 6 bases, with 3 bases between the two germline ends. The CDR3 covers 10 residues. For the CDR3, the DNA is TGTGCCAGCAGATCCAATGAGCAGTTCTTC. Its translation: CASRSNEQFF.

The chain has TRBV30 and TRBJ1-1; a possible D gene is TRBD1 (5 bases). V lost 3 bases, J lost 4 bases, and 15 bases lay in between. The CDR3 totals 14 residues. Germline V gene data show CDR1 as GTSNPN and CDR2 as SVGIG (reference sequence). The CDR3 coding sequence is TGTGCCTGGAGCCCAGGGCGGGATCCCACTGAAGCTTTCTTT. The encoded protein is CAWSPGRDPTEAFF.

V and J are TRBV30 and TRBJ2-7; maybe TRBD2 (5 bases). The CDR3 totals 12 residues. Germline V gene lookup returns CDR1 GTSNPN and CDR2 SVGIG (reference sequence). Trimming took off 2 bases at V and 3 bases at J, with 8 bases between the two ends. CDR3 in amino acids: CAWSHGIYEQYF. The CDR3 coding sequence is TGTGCCTGGAGTCACGGGATCTACGAGCAGTACTTC.